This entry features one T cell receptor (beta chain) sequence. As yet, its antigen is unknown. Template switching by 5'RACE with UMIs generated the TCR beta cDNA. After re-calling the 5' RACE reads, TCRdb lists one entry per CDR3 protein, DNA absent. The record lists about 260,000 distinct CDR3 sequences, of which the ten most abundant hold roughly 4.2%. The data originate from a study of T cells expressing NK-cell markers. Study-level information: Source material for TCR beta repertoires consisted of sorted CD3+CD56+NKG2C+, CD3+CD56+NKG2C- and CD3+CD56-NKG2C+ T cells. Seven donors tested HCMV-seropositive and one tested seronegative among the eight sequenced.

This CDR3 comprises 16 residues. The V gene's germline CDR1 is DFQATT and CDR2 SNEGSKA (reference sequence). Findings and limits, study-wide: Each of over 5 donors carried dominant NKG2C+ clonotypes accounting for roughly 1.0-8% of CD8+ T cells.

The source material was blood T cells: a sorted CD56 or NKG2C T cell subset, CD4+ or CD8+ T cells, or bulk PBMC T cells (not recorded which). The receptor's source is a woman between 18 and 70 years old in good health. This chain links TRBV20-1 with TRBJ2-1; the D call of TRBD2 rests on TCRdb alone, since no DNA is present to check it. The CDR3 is CSARPGLAGAANEQFF.